This T cell receptor beta chain was recorded in a study of cytomegalovirus exposure and HLA in healthy donors. To note about this clone: The antigen remains undetermined.

60 Vbeta and 13 Jbeta primers were used in PCR. Assay: immunoSEQ multiplex PCR; the TCRdb copy retains only in-frame clones and omits some. The sample includes under 100,000 clones, around three fifths of them seen just once. Study results and limitations: In a later analysis, DRB1 alleles had the most associated TCRs; HLA-C alleles the fewest. More clonal expansion characterized HLA-associated TCR beta chains than equally common others in a later analysis.

The sequence was obtained from a woman in her 40s in good health and CMV-seropositive. Sequenced sample: PBMCs.

The CDR3: CAWSLMLYEQYF. CDR3 coding DNA: TGTGCCTGGAGTCTGATGCTATACGAGCAGTACTTC. The J gene is TRBJ2-7, the V gene TRBV30; D is ambiguous. Germline CDR1 is GTSNPN and CDR2 is SVGIG (reference sequence). V dropped 2 bases and J dropped 4 bases, with 9 bases sitting between them. The CDR3 is 12 residues long.